Below, 17 T cell receptor beta chains from the same sample are listed, as sequenced in a study of T cells in narcolepsy (dated by TCRdb to 2016 to 2019). The method behind the library was the immunoSEQ multiplex PCR assay. This is the immuneACCESS table as TCRdb keeps it, with only in-frame sequences that have V and J called. A part of the clones is gone; compared with another copy, unresolved V genes explain less than half, and the rest is unexplained. In all, the sample holds more than 8,000 clones, and about three quarters of those were seen once. The ten top clones hold approximately 22% of the sample. Specimen: CD45RA- memory CD8+ T cells from PBMCs. This specimen's cell subset or site label, interpreted: memory T cells sorted ex vivo from peripheral blood. The source of these receptors is a human donor with narcolepsy.

J is TRBJ2-7 and V is TRBV19; D is uncertain. This CDR3 is built from 13 residues. CDR1 and CDR2 (germline): LNHDA, SQIVND (reference sequence). V lost 5 bases to trimming and J lost 3 bases, with 11 bases between them. The CDR3 DNA reads TGTGCCAGTAGTGCTGGGTTACACTACGAGCAGTACTTC. Translating it yields CASSAGLHYEQYF.

This clone occurred a few times. The chain employs TRBV7-8 and TRBJ2-7; 9 nucleotides align to TRBD1. This CDR3 is 15 amino acids long. Losses at the gene ends were 5 bases for V and 3 bases for J; bases not matched to a gene: 8. Germline loops: CDR1 SGHVS, CDR2 FQNEAQ. CDR3 coding DNA: TGTGCCAGCAGCATTAAACCGGGACAGGGCTACGAGCAGTACTTC. Its translation is CASSIKPGQGYEQYF.

The rearrangement uses TRBV29-1 and TRBJ1-2, with 9 bases matching TRBD1. The CDR3 is made up of 15 amino acids. Germline V lookup: CDR1 SQVTM, CDR2 ANQGSEA. The J segment lost 3 bases and the V segment lost 5 bases, leaving 10 bases of the junction unmatched. The CDR3 reads CSVRYRDREDYGYTF. CDR3 sequence (DNA): TGCAGCGTTAGGTACCGGGACAGGGAAGACTATGGCTACACCTTC. The full variable domain, its missing parts supplied by reference TRBV29-1 and TRBJ1-2, is SAVISQKPSRDICQRGTSLTIQCQVDSQVTMMFWYRQQPGQSLTLIATANQGSEATYESGFVIDKFPISRPNLTFSTLTVSNMSPEDSSIYLCSVRYRDREDYGYTFGSGTRLTVV.

In the case of this clone: An end of the junction differs from the germline gene, which may be a read error. The J gene is TRBJ2-7, the V gene TRBV4-1, with TRBD2 identical over 7 bases. The germline V gene encodes CDR1 MGHRA and CDR2 YSYEKL. This CDR3 has 15 residues. The CDR3 coding sequence is TGTGCCAGCAGCCAGACGGCGGCGGGAGTAGGTGAGCAGTACTTC. Translation: CASSQTAAGVGEQYF.

This rearrangement joins TRBV28 to TRBJ1-5; 9 nucleotides match TRBD1. Per germline, CDR1 MDHEN and CDR2 SYDVKM. The CDR3 has 16 residues. V was clipped by 5 bases and J by 0 bases; unmatched bases: 5. CDR3: CASSRDRALSNQPQHF. The CDR3 region has the DNA TGTGCCAGCAGTCGGGACAGGGCCCTTAGCAATCAGCCCCAGCATTTT.

The gene calls are TRBV7-9 and TRBJ2-5, with D maybe TRBD2 (6 bases). CDR1 and CDR2 (germline): SEHNR, FQNEAQ (reference sequence). This CDR3 is built from 18 residues. Trimming stripped 10 bases from V and 1 base from J, with 28 bases between. The CDR3 DNA sequence: TGTGCCAACACCCCGGAATCGGGTGGGCTAGCGTTCCAAGAGACCCAGTACTTC. This translates into CANTPESGGLAFQETQYF.

The rearrangement joins TRBV15 to TRBJ2-1; 7 nucleotides match TRBD2. J lost 3 bases, V lost 6 bases, and 5 bases had no gene match. From germline, CDR1 is LNHNV and CDR2 YYDKDF (reference sequence). This CDR3 region has 14 residues. CDR3 amino acids: CATSGGGFYNEQFF. DNA of the CDR3: TGTGCCACCAGTGGCGGGGGATTCTACAATGAGCAGTTCTTC.

This clone was seen more than once but under ten times. The chain uses TRBV6-5 and TRBJ1-2; TRBD1 aligns across 9 bases. CDR1 is MNHEY, CDR2 SVGAGI, per germline. CDR3 length: 15 residues. V lost 7 bases to trimming and J lost 6 bases; unmatched junction nucleotides: 12. The CDR3 here is CASTPVMGQGHGYTF. The CDR3, as DNA: TGTGCCAGCACCCCGGTTATGGGACAGGGTCATGGCTACACCTTC.

The chain uses TRBV6-4 and TRBJ2-3, with D uncertain. CDR1 and CDR2 from the germline V gene are MRHNA and SNTAGT. The CDR3 runs 16 residues. V lost 0 bases, J lost 0 bases, and 10 bases lay in between. CDR3 in amino acids: CASSDSPDSSTDTQYF. CDR3 sequence (DNA): TGTGCCAGCAGTGACTCTCCCGATTCGAGCACAGATACGCAGTATTTT.

This clone appeared once. The genes are TRBV5-1 and TRBJ2-7, with 10 bases that match TRBD2. Germline loops: CDR1 SGHRS, CDR2 YFSETQ. The CDR3 consists of 16 residues. Trimming cost V 0 bases and J 5 bases; bases outside gene matches: 8. The CDR3: CASSLVLAGVGNEQYF. CDR3 bases: TGCGCCAGCAGCTTGGTCCTAGCGGGAGTCGGCAACGAGCAGTACTTC.

The chain combines TRBV11-2 with TRBJ2-5; 10 bases are a match to TRBD1. The ends lost 0 bases at V and 11 bases at J; junction bases unmatched: 9. The CDR3 sequence is 15 residues long. The germline V gene has CDR1 SGHAT and CDR2 FQNNGV. The CDR3 sequence is CASSLDGTGANGQYF. The CDR3 DNA follows: TGTGCCAGCAGCTTAGACGGGACAGGGGCCAACGGGCAGTACTTC.

V usage is TRBV19 and J usage is TRBJ2-2; 9 positions match TRBD2. This CDR3 has 15 amino acids. Trimming cost V 2 bases and J 4 bases; bases outside gene matches: 2. Germline-derived CDR1 and CDR2 are LNHDA and SQIVND (reference sequence). The CDR3 sequence: CASSINSGSTGELFF. In DNA form, the CDR3 reads TGTGCCAGTAGTATAAATAGCGGGAGCACCGGGGAGCTGTTTTTT.

The rearrangement uses TRBV4-1 and TRBJ1-2; D may be TRBD1 (5 bases). Germline CDR1 MGHRA, CDR2 YSYEKL. This CDR3 is 15 amino acids long. The V and J ends lost 0 bases and 7 bases respectively, with 15 bases between them. The CDR3 reads CASSQDAAGNPGYTF. The CDR3 DNA follows: TGCGCCAGCAGCCAAGATGCGGCAGGGAACCCTGGCTACACCTTC.

V is TRBV19 and J is TRBJ1-1, with D unresolved. V was trimmed by 5 bases and J by 5 bases, leaving 12 bases between them. The CDR3 has 13 amino acids. Germline CDR1 reads LNHDA; CDR2 reads SQIVND (reference sequence). CDR3 loop: CASSPHLRTEAFF. In DNA, the CDR3 is TGTGCCAGTAGTCCCCACTTGCGGACTGAAGCTTTCTTT.

The V gene is TRBV9, the J gene TRBJ1-1; 8 nucleotides line up with TRBD1. There are 14 residues in the CDR3. Germline lookup yields CDR1 SGDLS and CDR2 YYNGEE. The V and J ends lost 0 bases and 4 bases, in that order; junction bases with no gene match: 2. The CDR3 here is CASSVGRGPTEAFF. In DNA form, the CDR3 reads TGTGCCAGCAGCGTAGGCAGGGGGCCCACTGAAGCTTTCTTT.

The V gene is TRBV7-9, the J gene TRBJ2-5; D unclear. The CDR3 length is 14 residues. Germline lookup yields CDR1 SEHNR and CDR2 FQNEAQ (reference sequence). Trimming removed 4 bases from V and 1 base from J, with 10 bases in between. The CDR3 is CASSSATAQETQYF. CDR3 coding DNA: TGTGCCAGCAGCTCGGCCACTGCCCAAGAGACCCAGTACTTC.

V usage is TRBV29-1 and J usage is TRBJ1-1, with D maybe TRBD1 (6 bases). The CDR3 consists of 13 residues. The germline CDR1 and CDR2 sequences are SQVTM and ANQGSEA. V lost 5 bases to trimming and J lost 5 bases, with 15 bases between them. The CDR3 sequence: CSVLGGTRTEAFF. The CDR3 bases are TGCAGCGTTCTCGGGGGCACGAGGACTGAAGCTTTCTTT.